Following are 21 T cell receptor beta chains from one sample sequenced in a study of human T cells and chemical hapten exposure. MiXCR, run by TCRdb on the 5' RACE reads, gives a single entry per CDR3 protein. The sample has approximately 140,000 distinct CDR3 sequences; around 4.1% are singletons. Whole blood that had not been fractionated was the source of extracted total RNA. All receptors come from a female donor in good health.

This clonotype has at least ten counts. The chain couples TRBV4-1 to TRBJ1-1; TRBD1 matches at 8 bases. CDR1 and CDR2 from the germline V gene are MGHRA and YSYEKL. This CDR3 is built from 14 residues. V dropped 3 bases and J dropped 10; count of bases not matched to a gene: 10. This CDR3 reads CASSHTGGQLGAFF. CDR3 nucleotide sequence: TGCGCCAGCAGCCACACAGGGGGGCAGCTGGGAGCTTTCTTT.

This clonotype came up many times. The chain employs TRBV2 and TRBJ2-3, with no clear D. V lost 5 bases and J 15 bases, leaving 15 bases between the germline ends. CDR3 length: 11 residues. The germline V gene has CDR1 SNHLY and CDR2 FYNNEI. The CDR3 reads CASSNQAGPYF. The CDR3 bases are TGTGCCAGCAGTAACCAGGCAGGACCTTATTTT.

About this clonotype itself: This sequence may be a read error, since a much larger clone differs from it by one base. The chain uses TRBV4-2 and TRBJ1-1; tentative D call: TRBD1 (5 bases). The germline V gene has CDR1 LGHNA and CDR2 YNFKEQ. The CDR3 has 14 amino acids. Between the trimmed V and J ends, which lost 0 bases and 7 bases, there was a span of 12 bases. CDR3: CASSQDRRGSEAFF. The CDR3 coding sequence is TGTGCCAGCAGCCAAGATCGGCGGGGGAGTGAAGCTTTCTTT.

In this sample, this clonotype turned up many times. For the CDR3, the DNA is TGCAGTGCTAGTACAGGGCGGGGGGCCTACGAGCAGTACTTC. This encodes CSASTGRGAYEQYF. V gene TRBV20-1 combines with J gene TRBJ2-7; 8 nucleotides agree with TRBD2. Germline V lookup: CDR1 DFQATT, CDR2 SNEGSKA (reference sequence). This CDR3 spans 14 amino acids. V lost 3 bases to trimming and J lost 2 bases; unmatched junction nucleotides: 6.

This clonotype was recorded at least ten times. The rearrangement joins TRBV15 to TRBJ2-2; 7 bases fit TRBD1. Per germline, CDR1 LNHNV and CDR2 YYDKDF (reference sequence). Trimming removed 3 bases from V and 4 bases from J; junction bases left unmatched: 5. The CDR3 spans 15 residues. This CDR3 reads CATSRETGSTGELFF. The CDR3 DNA sequence: TGTGCCACCAGCAGGGAGACAGGGTCCACCGGGGAGCTGTTTTTT.

At least ten counts were recorded for this clonotype. This chain uses TRBV7-9 with TRBJ1-1; tentative D call: TRBD1 (5 bases). The CDR3 spans 14 residues. Germline CDR1 and CDR2: SEHNR and FQNEAQ (reference sequence). The germline V and J ends were trimmed by 0 bases and 4 bases, with 9 bases remaining between them. CDR3 residues: CASSLAGVSTEAFF. Here the CDR3 DNA reads TGTGCCAGCAGCTTAGCAGGGGTTTCCACTGAAGCTTTCTTT. Supplemented by reference TRBV7-9 and TRBJ1-1, the full variable domain reads DTGVSQNPRHKITKRGQNVTFRCDPISEHNRLYWYRQTLGQGPEFLTYFQNEAQLEKSRLLSDRFSAERPKGSFSTLEIQRTEQGDSAMYLCASSLAGVSTEAFFGQGTRLTVV.

This clonotype was seen many times. This chain links TRBV6-2 or TRBV6-3 with TRBJ2-5, with a weak D call TRBD1 (6 bases). The CDR3 runs 15 residues. In germline, CDR1 is MNHEY, CDR2 SVGEGT. The CDR3 DNA is TGTACCTCTAAAAAACAGGGCGTCCGGAAAGAGACCCAGTACTTC. Translated, it gives CTSKKQGVRKETQYF.

This clonotype was counted many times. V gene TRBV6-2 or TRBV6-3 combines with J gene TRBJ2-5, with TRBD2 matching over 10 bases. In germline, CDR1 is MNHEY, CDR2 SVGEGT. Trimming took 4 bases from V and 3 from J; bases not matched to a gene: 14. The CDR3 loop spans 18 amino acids. The CDR3 DNA reads as TGTGCCAGCAGTTCCCCAGAAACTAGCGGGGTGGTTGAAGAGACCCAGTACTTC. Protein product: CASSSPETSGVVEETQYF.

This clonotype showed up many times. The chain employs TRBV7-6 and TRBJ1-6, with D uncertain. The CDR3 runs 12 residues. Per the germline V gene, CDR1 is SGHVS and CDR2 is FNYEAQ. V was trimmed by 4 bases and J by 9 bases, leaving 7 bases between them. CDR3 region: CASSSGRSPLHF. The CDR3 coding sequence is TGTGCCAGCAGCTCTGGTCGTTCACCCCTCCACTTT. The full variable domain, in which reference TRBV7-6 and TRBJ1-6 provide the parts outside the CDR3, is GAGVSQSPRYKVTKRGQDVALRCDPISGHVSLYWYRQALGQGPEFLTYFNYEAQQDKSGLPNDRFSAERPEGSISTLTIQRTEQRDSAMYRCASSSGRSPLHFGNGTRLTVT.

In this sample, this clonotype turned up many times. This rearrangement joins TRBV6-1 to TRBJ1-2, with D unclear. Trimming shortened V by 7 bases and J by 3 bases, and 18 bases separated the two germline ends. CDR1 is MNHNS and CDR2 is SASEGT in the germline V gene. The CDR3 has 15 residues. CDR3 in DNA: TGTGCCAGCATCCCGGTTTCCCGGAAGGACTATGGCTACACCTTC. Translating it yields CASIPVSRKDYGYTF.

This clonotype was picked up many times. This chain uses TRBV28 with TRBJ1-1, with D possibly matching TRBD1 (5 bases). The CDR3 runs 15 residues. CDR1 MDHEN and CDR2 SYDVKM come from the germline V gene. The ends were cut back, 8 bases at V and 2 bases at J, with 18 bases in the middle. CDR3: CASRSTGGGNTEAFF. The DNA for the CDR3 is TGTGCCAGCCGGAGCACAGGCGGAGGAAACACTGAAGCTTTCTTT.

This clonotype showed up many times. The chain combines TRBV6-2 or TRBV6-3 with TRBJ2-1, with TRBD2 identical over 8 bases. Germline V CDR1 and CDR2: MNHEY, SVGEGT. CDR3 length: 16 amino acids. V dropped 4 bases and J dropped 6; count of bases not matched to a gene: 11. The CDR3 nucleotides are TGTGCCAGCAGTTCTGTCCCTCGGGGGGGCCCCAATGAGCAGTTCTTC. Translating it yields CASSSVPRGGPNEQFF.

Many counts were recorded for this clonotype. The V gene is TRBV7-2, the J gene TRBJ2-7; D is perhaps TRBD1 (6 bases). This CDR3 spans 14 amino acids. Trimming stripped 3 bases from V and 3 bases from J, with 12 bases between. Germline V lookup: CDR1 SGHTA, CDR2 FQGNSA. The CDR3 reads CASSLLGQNYEQYF. The DNA of the CDR3 is TGTGCCAGCAGCTTGCTCGGACAGAACTACGAGCAGTACTTC.

This clonotype was seen many times. The chain employs TRBV7-7 and TRBJ1-1; weak D call: TRBD1 (5 bases). The CDR3 runs to 13 residues. CDR1 is SSHAT, CDR2 FNYEAQ, per germline (reference sequence). The V and J ends lost 3 bases and 6 bases respectively, with 11 bases between them. Written as DNA, the CDR3 is TGTGCCAGCAGCTTCAGGGAGGGGTCTGAAGCTTTCTTT. Its protein is CASSFREGSEAFF. The variable domain in full, completed from reference TRBV7-7 and TRBJ1-1, reads GAGVSQSPRYKVTKRGQDVTLRCDPISSHATLYWYQQALGQGPEFLTYFNYEAQPDKSGLPSDRFSAERPEGSISTLTIQRTEQRDSAMYRCASSFREGSEAFFGQGTRLTVV.

This clonotype was recorded many times. The chain recombines TRBV28 with TRBJ1-1; maybe TRBD1 (5 bases). The germline gives CDR1 MDHEN, CDR2 SYDVKM. V was shortened by 5 bases and J by 6 bases, with 10 bases between the two germline ends. This CDR3 comprises 12 residues. The CDR3 DNA follows: TGTGCCAGCAGTCGCGGGGGGGCTGAAGCTTTCTTT. It is translated as CASSRGGAEAFF.

This clonotype was detected ten times or more. This chain uses TRBV7-2 with TRBJ2-3; 8 nucleotides match TRBD2. V lost 1 base and J lost 1; bases outside the gene matches: 7. This CDR3 spans 17 amino acids. In germline, CDR1 is SGHTA, CDR2 FQGNSA. In DNA form, the CDR3 reads TGTGCCAGCAGCTTAGGATTACAAGCGGGGGGCACAGATACGCAGTATTTT. Protein product: CASSLGLQAGGTDTQYF.

This clonotype was picked up a small number of times. One base away lies a much larger clone, so this may be a sequencing read error. This chain uses TRBV28 with TRBJ2-5, with a possible D match to TRBD2 (5 bases). The CDR3 length is 14 residues. The V gene's germline CDR1 is MDHEN and CDR2 SYDVKM. Trimming left V 5 bases short and J 0 bases short, with 10 bases between. For the CDR3, the DNA is TGTGCCAGCAGTGAGGGATGGTACCAAGAGACCCAGTACTTC. It translates to CASSEGWYQETQYF.

This clonotype was observed a handful of times. The chain couples TRBV12-3 or TRBV12-4 to TRBJ2-7; TRBD2 aligns across 8 bases. V lost 5 bases, J lost 6 bases, and 9 bases stayed unmatched. The CDR3 extends over 14 amino acids. The CDR3 region has the DNA TGTGCCAGCAGTGTACTCGCGGGGGGTTTCGAGCAGTACTTC. Amino acid sequence: CASSVLAGGFEQYF.

This clonotype was picked up many times. CDR3 protein: CSVGHSQETQYF. The CDR3 DNA is TGCAGCGTTGGCCACAGTCAAGAGACCCAGTACTTC. This chain links TRBV29-1 with TRBJ2-5; D remains ambiguous. Deletions cut 4 bases from V and 2 bases from J, with 8 bases between. The CDR3 extends over 12 amino acids. In germline, CDR1 is SQVTM, CDR2 ANQGSEA. Drawing the rest from reference TRBV29-1 and TRBJ2-5, the complete variable domain is SAVISQKPSRDICQRGTSLTIQCQVDSQVTMMFWYRQQPGQSLTLIATANQGSEATYESGFVIDKFPISRPNLTFSTLTVSNMSPEDSSIYLCSVGHSQETQYFGPGTRLLVL.

This clonotype was counted at least ten times. The chain employs TRBV7-9 and TRBJ2-6, with no clear D. Germline CDR1 and CDR2: SEHNR and FQNEAQ (reference sequence). The CDR3 contains 16 residues. Trimming stripped 5 bases from V and 0 bases from J, with 11 bases between. The CDR3 coding sequence is TGTGCCAGCAGCAATGGGCCCAACTCTGGGGCCAACGTCCTGACTTTC. It codes for CASSNGPNSGANVLTF.

A few counts support this clonotype. V usage is TRBV20-1 and J usage is TRBJ1-4, with TRBD1 as a possible D gene (5 bases). The CDR3 contains 13 residues. The V gene lost 6 bases and the J gene lost 4 bases, with 12 bases spanning the gap. CDR1 DFQATT and CDR2 SNEGSKA come from the germline V gene (reference sequence). CDR3 nucleotides: TGCAGTGCCGCCGGGGGGAGTAATGAAAAACTGTTTTTT. Its protein product is CSAAGGSNEKLFF.